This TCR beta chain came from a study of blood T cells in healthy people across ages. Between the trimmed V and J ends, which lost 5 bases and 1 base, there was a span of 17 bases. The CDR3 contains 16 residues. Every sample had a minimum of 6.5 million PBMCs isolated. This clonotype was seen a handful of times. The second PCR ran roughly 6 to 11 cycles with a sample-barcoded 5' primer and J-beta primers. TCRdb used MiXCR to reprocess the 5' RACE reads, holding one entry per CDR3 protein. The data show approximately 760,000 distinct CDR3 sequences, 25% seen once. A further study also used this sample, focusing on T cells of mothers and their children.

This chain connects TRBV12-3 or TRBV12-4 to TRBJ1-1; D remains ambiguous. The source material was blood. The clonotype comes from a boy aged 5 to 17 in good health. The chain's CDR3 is CASSPPPSPGNTEAFF. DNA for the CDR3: TGTGCCAGCAGTCCGCCCCCGTCGCCGGGGAACACTGAAGCTTTCTTT.